Below are 8 T cell receptor beta chains sequenced from a single sample in a study of T cell responses to AZD1222 COVID-19 vaccine. The assay was immunoSEQ multiplex PCR, and TCRdb's table has in-frame clones only and misses some. Of over 100,000 clones listed, roughly 93% are singletons. The sample consisted of peripheral blood, taken 28 days after the second AZD1222 dose. These receptors were collected from an adult who received the AZD1222 COVID-19 vaccine.

V gene TRBV5-5 combines with J gene TRBJ2-7; D is ambiguous. Deletions cut 1 base from V and 2 bases from J, with 13 bases between. CDR1 and CDR2 from the germline V gene are SGHKS and YYEKEE (reference sequence). The length of the CDR3 is 15 residues. This chain's CDR3 is CASSLSGGWAYEQYF. The DNA of the CDR3 is TGTGCCAGCAGCTTGTCAGGTGGGTGGGCCTACGAGCAGTACTTC.

The chain joins TRBV18 to TRBJ1-5; a possible D gene is TRBD1 (5 bases). V gave up 4 bases and J gave up 0 bases, with 10 bases separating them. The CDR3 sequence is 15 residues long. Germline-derived CDR1 and CDR2 are KGHSH and LQKENI. The CDR3 loop is CASSLVQVSNQPQHF. As DNA, the CDR3 is TGTGCCAGCTCACTCGTACAGGTTAGCAATCAGCCCCAGCATTTT. The full variable domain, in which reference TRBV18 and TRBJ1-5 provide the parts outside the CDR3, is NAGVMQNPRHLVRRRGQEARLRCSPMKGHSHVYWYRQLPEEGLKFMVYLQKENIIDESGMPKERFSAEFPKEGPSILRIQQVVRGDSAAYFCASSLVQVSNQPQHFGDGTRLSIL.

V is TRBV19 and J is TRBJ1-2; 7 bases are shared with TRBD1. The CDR3 has 14 residues. Germline loops: CDR1 LNHDA, CDR2 SQIVND (reference sequence). Trimming removed 7 bases from V and 4 bases from J; junction bases left unmatched: 9. The CDR3 region is CASTRQGIPYGYTF. Here the CDR3 DNA reads TGTGCCAGTACCCGACAGGGAATCCCCTATGGCTACACCTTC.

This clone was seen just once. This chain joins TRBV12-3 or TRBV12-4 and TRBJ2-2; D might be TRBD2 (5 bases). Trimming took off 5 bases at V and 8 bases at J, with 9 bases between the two ends. This CDR3 contains 12 residues. For the CDR3, the DNA is TGTGCCAGCAGTATCACTAGAGGGGAGCTGTTTTTT. Translated: CASSITRGELFF.

This clone was counted a single time. The V and J genes are TRBV4-2 and TRBJ2-1; 8 bases line up with TRBD2. Germline V gives CDR1 LGHNA, CDR2 YNFKEQ. CDR3 length: 15 residues. The V and J ends lost 3 bases and 4 bases, in that order; junction bases with no gene match: 5. CDR3 sequence reads: CASSHSSGSYNEQFF. The CDR3 coding sequence is TGTGCCAGCAGCCACTCCAGCGGGAGTTACAATGAGCAGTTCTTC.

The rearrangement uses TRBV6-5 and TRBJ2-2; no reliable D call. CDR1 and CDR2 (germline): MNHEY, SVGAGI. Trimming stripped 5 bases from V and 6 bases from J, with 13 bases between. The CDR3 extends over 14 amino acids. CDR3 sequence: CASSPQPSSGELFF. CDR3 bases: TGTGCCAGCAGTCCACAACCCTCGTCCGGGGAGCTGTTTTTT.

V is TRBV3-1 (or the pseudogene TRBV3-2) and J is TRBJ2-4; D possibly corresponds to TRBD1 (5 bases). Trimming pared 3 bases from V and 7 bases from J, leaving 13 bases between. The CDR3 runs 14 residues. The V gene's germline CDR1 is LGHDT and CDR2 YNNKEL (reference sequence). Here the CDR3 DNA reads TGTGCCAGCAGCCATCGGCAGGGCAGGAACATTCAGTACTTC. It encodes CASSHRQGRNIQYF.

CDR3 coding DNA: TGTGCCAGCACCTTTAGCGGGGGAAGCACAGATACGCAGTATTTT. Its protein is CASTFSGGSTDTQYF. The V call is TRBV9, the J call TRBJ2-3, with 9 bases matching TRBD2. Germline V CDR1 and CDR2: SGDLS, YYNGEE. There are 15 residues in the CDR3. The V gene end was trimmed by 6 bases and the J gene end by 0 bases; junction bases not matched to a gene: 5.